This entry lists 27 T cell receptor beta chains sequenced from one sample in a study of T cell changes during pregnancy in multiple sclerosis. Some clones are missing from TCRdb's copy, which holds only in-frame ones; the method was immunoSEQ multiplex PCR. The data contain around 96,000 clones, 94% of them singletons. Sequenced here: peripheral blood, sampled after pregnancy. These receptors were taken from a female donor in good health, enrolled as a control in a pregnancy study.

In this sample, this clone turned up a few times. Other DNA sequences from this sample encode an identical CDR3 as well. This rearrangement joins TRBV5-1 to TRBJ1-1; a weak D match, TRBD1 (6 bases). The germline gives CDR1 SGHRS, CDR2 YFSETQ. The CDR3 runs to 13 residues. V dropped 5 bases and J dropped 0 bases, with 8 bases sitting between them. In DNA form, the CDR3 reads TGCGCCAGCAGAGCAGGGGTGAACACTGAAGCTTTCTTT. Its protein product is CASRAGVNTEAFF.

This clone was recorded only once. The chain employs TRBV5-1 and TRBJ2-5; D remains unclear. Germline V CDR1 and CDR2: SGHRS, YFSETQ. V lost 3 bases and J lost 7, with 10 bases in between. The CDR3 totals 12 residues. CDR3 protein: CASSYEAGTQYF. CDR3 nucleotide sequence: TGCGCCAGCAGCTACGAGGCCGGGACCCAGTACTTC.

This clone was recorded only once. The V and J genes are TRBV30 and TRBJ1-2; 11 bases align to TRBD1. Losses at the gene ends were 1 base for V and 7 bases for J; bases not matched to a gene: 5. The CDR3 has 14 residues. Germline V gene sequence: CDR1 GTSNPN, CDR2 SVGIG (reference sequence). The CDR3 sequence is CAWSDGTGGGGYTF. The DNA for the CDR3 is TGTGCCTGGAGTGATGGGACAGGGGGTGGTGGCTACACCTTC.

The chain carries TRBV2 and TRBJ1-1, with D perhaps TRBD1 (6 bases). V lost 2 bases and J lost 4, with 8 bases in between. The CDR3 runs to 13 residues. The germline V gene encodes CDR1 SNHLY and CDR2 FYNNEI. The DNA for the CDR3 is TGTGCCAGCAGTGAACAGGGGTCCACTGAAGCTTTCTTT. Translating gives CASSEQGSTEAFF.

This chain uses TRBV4-1 with TRBJ2-1; TRBD2 matches at 13 bases. V lost 2 bases to trimming and J lost 0 bases; unmatched junction nucleotides: 10. CDR3 length: 20 amino acids. Per germline, CDR1 MGHRA and CDR2 YSYEKL. CDR3 protein: CASSQRRLAGGPSSYNEQFF. CDR3 nucleotide sequence: TGCGCCAGCAGCCAACGTAGACTAGCGGGAGGCCCAAGCTCCTACAATGAGCAGTTCTTC.

The J gene is TRBJ1-2, the V gene TRBV18; D is perhaps TRBD1 (6 bases). V lost 3 bases to trimming and J lost 5 bases, with 10 bases between them. The CDR3 is 13 residues long. CDR1 is KGHSH, CDR2 LQKENI, per germline. The CDR3 here is CASSPTGGYGYTF. The CDR3 nucleotides are TGTGCCAGCTCACCGACAGGAGGTTATGGCTACACCTTC.

The V call is TRBV5-1, the J call TRBJ2-1; possible D gene TRBD2, 6 bases. Germline CDR1 SGHRS, CDR2 YFSETQ. With 0 bases removed from V and 3 bases from J, the gap between germline ends came to 16 bases. The CDR3 has 17 residues. CDR3 region: CASSLGLTSVFYNEQFF. In DNA, the CDR3 is TGCGCCAGCAGCTTGGGGCTGACTAGTGTTTTCTACAATGAGCAGTTCTTC.

The chain joins TRBV5-4 to TRBJ2-7; 7 bases align to TRBD2. Germline lookup yields CDR1 SGHNT and CDR2 YYREEE (reference sequence). The CDR3 runs 12 residues. Unmatched junction bases numbered 8, after V lost 3 bases and J lost 11 bases. For the CDR3, the DNA is TGTGCCAGCAGCTCTAAGGGCGGGGGAGAGTACTTC. The encoded protein is CASSSKGGGEYF.

The rearrangement uses TRBV5-1 and TRBJ2-2, with a tentative D call TRBD1 (6 bases). CDR1 and CDR2 (germline): SGHRS, YFSETQ. Trimming removed 0 bases from V and 1 base from J, with 13 bases in between. CDR3 length: 17 residues. CDR3 loop: CASSLAGTSLNTGELFF. The CDR3, as DNA: TGCGCCAGCAGCTTGGCCGGGACATCTCTGAACACCGGGGAGCTGTTTTTT.

The genes are TRBV7-6 and TRBJ2-7; D not certain. Trimming cost V 1 base and J 4 bases, with 8 bases left between them. Germline V CDR1 and CDR2: SGHVS, FNYEAQ. The CDR3 spans 13 residues. CDR3 protein: CASSLGFLYEQYF. Here the CDR3 DNA reads TGTGCCAGCAGCTTAGGGTTCCTATACGAGCAGTACTTC.

The chain combines TRBV2 with TRBJ1-2; TRBD1 matches at 8 bases. Germline lookup yields CDR1 SNHLY and CDR2 FYNNEI. The length of the CDR3 is 14 residues. Unmatched junction bases numbered 6, after V lost 2 bases and J lost 7 bases. In nucleotides, the CDR3 is TGTGCCAGCAGTGAATTTCCACAGGGGGGTGGCTACACCTTC. Its translation is CASSEFPQGGGYTF.

The V call is TRBV6-1, the J call TRBJ1-3, with a weak D call TRBD1 (6 bases). The CDR3 is made up of 14 amino acids. V lost 5 bases to trimming and J lost 7 bases, with 15 bases between them. The V gene's germline CDR1 is MNHNS and CDR2 SASEGT. The CDR3 coding sequence is TGTGCCAGCAGTTATACAGGGTTGAAGAACACCATATATTTT. Amino acids: CASSYTGLKNTIYF.

The chain uses TRBV4-2 and TRBJ1-4, with 7 bases that match TRBD1. The germline CDR1 and CDR2 sequences are LGHNA and YNFKEQ. This CDR3 has 16 residues. J gave up 8 bases and V 0 bases, and 9 bases lay outside the gene matches. In nucleotides, the CDR3 is TGTGCCAGCAGCCAAGAAATGGGACAGTTTCCCGAAAAACTGTTTTTT. Amino acids: CASSQEMGQFPEKLFF.

The chain recombines TRBV6-4 with TRBJ2-4; 8 nucleotides align to TRBD1. The CDR3 runs to 13 residues. J was trimmed by 8 bases and V by 5 bases; bases with no gene match: 5. Germline-derived CDR1 and CDR2 are MRHNA and SNTAGT. CDR3 loop: CASSRTGNDIQYF. The CDR3 DNA reads as TGTGCCAGCAGTAGGACAGGGAACGACATTCAGTACTTC.

J is TRBJ2-1 and V is TRBV15; D is uncertain. This CDR3 has 14 residues. The germline gives CDR1 LNHNV, CDR2 YYDKDF (reference sequence). The V and J ends lost 3 bases and 4 bases respectively, with 10 bases between them. The CDR3 here is CATSSWAGYNEQFF. As DNA, the CDR3 is TGTGCCACCAGCAGTTGGGCAGGTTACAATGAGCAGTTCTTC.

Only one count was recorded for this clone. The CDR3 DNA follows: TGTGCCAGCAGCTTACAGGGGACTAGAATAGGAAATGAGCAGTTCTTC. It encodes CASSLQGTRIGNEQFF. This chain uses TRBV6-6 with TRBJ2-1, with D maybe TRBD2 (8 bases). The CDR3 is made up of 16 amino acids. V was cut by 6 bases and J by 7 bases, with 22 bases left in between. Looked up from germline, CDR1 is MNHNY and CDR2 is SVGAGI (reference sequence).

V is TRBV5-1 and J is TRBJ2-7; 10 nucleotides align to TRBD1. The CDR3 is made up of 15 amino acids. The V and J ends lost 0 bases and 2 bases, in that order; junction bases with no gene match: 2. Germline loops: CDR1 SGHRS, CDR2 YFSETQ. The CDR3 nucleotides read TGCGCCAGCAGCTTGGGGGACAGGGGAGCCTACGAGCAGTACTTC. Translating gives CASSLGDRGAYEQYF.

The chain is built from TRBV7-2 and TRBJ2-5; 7 nucleotides agree with TRBD1. The CDR3 has 14 residues. V lost 1 base and J lost 1; bases outside the gene matches: 0. CDR1 is SGHTA, CDR2 FQGNSA, per germline. The CDR3 DNA is TGTGCCAGCAGCTTAGACAGGGGCCAAGAGACCCAGTACTTC. This translates into CASSLDRGQETQYF.

The chain combines TRBV7-9 with TRBJ2-5; no definite D call. Germline V gives CDR1 SEHNR, CDR2 FQNEAQ (reference sequence). The CDR3 has 13 amino acids. V lost 2 bases and J lost 5, with 9 bases in between. DNA of the CDR3: TGTGCCAGCAGCTTACCGGTCAGGGAGACCCAGTACTTC. Amino acids: CASSLPVRETQYF.

This chain joins TRBV13 and TRBJ1-2, with 9 bases matching TRBD1. This CDR3 is 16 amino acids long. V lost 4 bases, J lost 6 bases, and 12 bases stayed unmatched. Germline CDR1 PRHDT, CDR2 FYEKMQ (reference sequence). The CDR3 bases are TGTGCCAGCAGCTCGGAGGACAGGGGTGTATATGATGGCTACACCTTC. Translation: CASSSEDRGVYDGYTF. Variable domain in full (rest from reference TRBV13 and TRBJ1-2): AAGVIQSPRHLIKEKRETATLKCYPIPRHDTVYWYQQGPGQDPQFLISFYEKMQSDKGSIPDRFSAQQFSDYHSELNMSSLELGDSALYFCASSSEDRGVYDGYTFGSGTRLTVV.

The chain has TRBV7-9 and TRBJ1-5; no definite D call. The length of the CDR3 is 15 residues. Per the germline V gene, CDR1 is SEHNR and CDR2 is FQNEAQ (reference sequence). Trimming stripped 6 bases from V and 7 bases from J, with 19 bases between. CDR3 coding DNA: TGTGCCAGCAGAAGCGGACTCGGGGAAAGCCAGCCCCAGCATTTT. Translating it yields CASRSGLGESQPQHF.

This clone was seen once. The CDR3 sequence: CASSKDRGFYQPQHF. The CDR3 DNA follows: TGTGCCAGTAGTAAGGACAGGGGGTTTTATCAGCCCCAGCATTTT. This chain links TRBV19 with TRBJ1-5, with 10 bases matching TRBD1. Germline values: CDR1 LNHDA, CDR2 SQIVND (reference sequence). With 4 bases clipped from V and 5 bases from J, the junction kept 5 bases outside the gene matches. There are 15 residues in the CDR3.

The rearrangement joins TRBV7-6 to TRBJ1-1; the D gene is possibly TRBD1 (5 bases). Germline loops: CDR1 SGHVS, CDR2 FNYEAQ. The CDR3 contains 14 residues. Trimming stripped 5 bases from V and 3 bases from J, with 13 bases between. CDR3 region: CASSPRVQDTEAFF. In DNA form, the CDR3 reads TGTGCCAGCAGCCCCCGGGTACAGGACACTGAAGCTTTCTTT. Using reference TRBV7-6 and TRBJ1-1 for the parts outside the CDR3, the full variable domain is GAGVSQSPRYKVTKRGQDVALRCDPISGHVSLYWYRQALGQGPEFLTYFNYEAQQDKSGLPNDRFSAERPEGSISTLTIQRTEQRDSAMYRCASSPRVQDTEAFFGQGTRLTVV.

The chain carries TRBV10-1 and TRBJ2-7, with 13 positions matching TRBD2. The germline V gene has CDR1 WNHNN and CDR2 SYGVQD (reference sequence). This CDR3 has 14 residues. Trimming cost V 5 bases and J 11 bases; bases outside gene matches: 9. CDR3 amino acids: CASSQGTSGIIKYF. In nucleotides, the CDR3 is TGCGCCAGCAGTCAAGGGACTAGCGGGATTATAAAGTACTTC.

The chain couples TRBV5-6 to TRBJ2-1, with TRBD2 as a possible D gene (5 bases). The CDR3 covers 12 residues. CDR1 is SGHDT, CDR2 YYEEEE, per germline. V was cut by 2 bases and J by 6 bases, with 6 bases left in between. CDR3 region: CASSLSGNEQFF. The CDR3 coding sequence is TGTGCCAGCAGCTTAAGCGGCAATGAGCAGTTCTTC.

This clone appeared a single time. The gene calls are TRBV7-6 and TRBJ2-2, with 7 bases fitting TRBD2. The CDR3 loop spans 15 amino acids. Germline V gene sequence: CDR1 SGHVS, CDR2 FNYEAQ. J was trimmed by 3 bases and V by 3 bases; bases with no gene match: 4. CDR3 in DNA: TGTGCCAGCAGCTTCCCTGCGGGAGACACCGGGGAGCTGTTTTTT. Amino acid sequence: CASSFPAGDTGELFF.

The chain joins TRBV5-5 to TRBJ2-7; D remains unclear. The V and J ends lost 0 bases and 2 bases respectively, with 12 bases between them. Per germline, CDR1 SGHKS and CDR2 YYEKEE (reference sequence). The CDR3 is 15 residues long. The CDR3 coding sequence is TGTGCCAGCAGCTTGGCCATTTCGGTTGCCTACGAGCAGTACTTC. This translates into CASSLAISVAYEQYF.